This T cell receptor (beta chain) is from a study of OX40 agonist ivuxolimab in advanced cancers. For the study at large: While on treatment, patients had intravenous ivuxolimab at 0.01 to 10 mg/kg every 2 weeks. Of the patients, three showed partial responses, one with hepatocellular carcinoma and two with cutaneous melanoma. Overall study results and limits: No determination was made of the antigen specificity of the expanded peripheral T cells.

With 8 bases removed from V and 2 bases from J, the gap between germline ends came to 15 bases. This CDR3 has 14 amino acids. Germline CDR1 is MNHEY and CDR2 is SMNVEV (reference sequence). About this clone itself: Antigen unknown.

TCRdb's table, derived via immunoSEQ multiplex PCR, lists solely in-frame clones and lacks some. The profile covers about 35,000 clones, with about 92% appearing a single time and around 35% taken by the ten largest. The V and J genes are TRBV27 and TRBJ1-2; a weak D match, TRBD1 (5 bases). The TCR originated in an adult with an advanced solid tumor such as melanoma, head and neck, liver or kidney cancer. The sample here was CD4+ or CD8+ T cells sorted from blood, taken in a trial of the OX40 agonist ivuxolimab. CDR3 protein: CASSLGRVNYGYTF. CDR3 bases: TGTGCCAGCTCCCTTGGCAGGGTAAACTATGGCTACACCTTC.